The next 12 T cell receptor beta chains were all read from a single sample in a study of cytomegalovirus exposure and HLA in healthy donors (dated by TCRdb to 2017 to 2019). The protocol used for the library was the immunoSEQ multiplex PCR assay. For the multiplex PCR, a mixture combining 60 forward primers for TCR Vbeta segments and 13 reverse primers for TCR Jbeta segments was used. The source is immuneACCESS, and TCRdb retained only in-frame sequences with V and J called. Part of the clones is not carried over; for the studies checked, unresolved V genes explain less than half of this, and the remainder is unexplained. The sample table records about 210,000 clones; about 83% of these occur just once. Of the sample, roughly 10% falls within the top ten clones. Sequenced: PBMCs. The receptors were sampled from a woman in her forties or fifties in good health and CMV-seropositive.

The CDR3 is CASSLAQMNYEQYF. CDR3 coding DNA: TGTGCCAGCAGCTTAGCCCAGATGAACTACGAGCAGTACTTC. The gene calls are TRBV11-1 and TRBJ2-7; no definite D call. The CDR3 sequence is 14 residues long. CDR1 and CDR2 (germline): SGHAT, FQDESV (reference sequence). Trimming took off 0 bases at V and 3 bases at J, with 9 bases between the two ends.

The J gene is TRBJ2-1, the V gene TRBV7-3; 10 bases line up with TRBD2. The CDR3 loop spans 15 amino acids. The J segment lost 7 bases and the V segment lost 5 bases, leaving 8 bases of the junction unmatched. Germline CDR1 is SGHTA and CDR2 is FQGTGA. Here the CDR3 DNA reads TGTGCCAGCAGCAATCTAGCGGGGGTAGGAAATGAGCAGTTCTTC. Amino acid sequence: CASSNLAGVGNEQFF.

The CDR3 region has the DNA TGTGCCAGCACCTCGGGGGGGGGCACAGATACGCAGTATTTT. Its protein product is CASTSGGGTDTQYF. The J gene is TRBJ2-3, the V gene TRBV28; 8 bases are a match to TRBD2. The V segment lost 7 bases and the J segment 1 base; nucleotides outside the gene matches: 4. From germline, CDR1 is MDHEN and CDR2 SYDVKM. The CDR3 runs to 14 residues.

The V gene is TRBV9, the J gene TRBJ1-3, with D tentatively TRBD1 (6 bases). Per germline, CDR1 SGDLS and CDR2 YYNGEE. The CDR3 loop spans 16 amino acids. The V end lost 2 bases, the J end lost 0 bases, and 12 bases lay between the germline ends. The DNA of the CDR3 is TGTGCCAGCAGCGTCGGACAGTTAAGCTCTGGAAACACCATATATTTT. It codes for CASSVGQLSSGNTIYF.

This chain uses TRBV19 with TRBJ2-1, with D perhaps TRBD2 (7 bases). V was shortened by 1 base and J by 7 bases, with 14 bases between the two germline ends. Germline CDR1 reads LNHDA; CDR2 reads SQIVND (reference sequence). The CDR3 contains 15 residues. This CDR3 reads CASSIARGAGNEQFF. The CDR3 nucleotides read TGTGCCAGTAGTATAGCCCGGGGGGCGGGAAATGAGCAGTTCTTC.

This clone has a single count. The chain carries TRBV27 and TRBJ2-7, with D unresolved. Germline-derived CDR1 and CDR2 are MNHEY and SMNVEV (reference sequence). The CDR3 has 12 amino acids. With 6 bases removed from V and 3 bases from J, the gap between germline ends came to 9 bases. The DNA for the CDR3 is TGTGCCAGCAGGACAATAGACTACGAGCAGTACTTC. The encoded protein is CASRTIDYEQYF.

Points on this clone: Mismatch with germline at one junction end may stem from a read error. The chain combines TRBV4-3 with TRBJ2-5; 12 positions agree with TRBD1. CDR3 size: 16 residues. Per germline, CDR1 LGHNA and CDR2 YSLEER. The CDR3 region is CASSQGTGGWGEAQYF. The CDR3 coding sequence is TGCGCCAGCAGCCAGGGGACAGGGGGCTGGGGAGAGGCCCAGTACTTC.

The chain links TRBV5-4 to TRBJ2-2; TRBD2 agrees at 7 bases. The J segment lost 4 bases and the V segment lost 1 base, leaving 4 bases of the junction unmatched. Looked up from germline, CDR1 is SGHNT and CDR2 is YYREEE (reference sequence). The CDR3 sequence is 15 residues long. CDR3 nucleotides: TGTGCCAGCAGCTTGTACGGGGGGAGCACCGGGGAGCTGTTTTTT. Its protein product is CASSLYGGSTGELFF.

This sequence joins TRBV19 and TRBJ1-1; TRBD1 is a possible D gene (6 bases). In germline, CDR1 is LNHDA, CDR2 SQIVND (reference sequence). The CDR3 consists of 13 residues. Trimming pared 5 bases from V and 6 bases from J, leaving 13 bases between. The DNA of the CDR3 is TGTGCCAGTAGTGTGCAGGGGTGGGCTGAAGCTTTCTTT. Protein: CASSVQGWAEAFF.

This chain connects TRBV7-9 to TRBJ2-1; 10 bases line up with TRBD2. With 5 bases clipped from V and 7 bases from J, the junction kept 8 bases outside the gene matches. Germline CDR1 SEHNR, CDR2 FQNEAQ (reference sequence). There are 15 residues in the CDR3. CDR3 sequence reads: CASSGSGGAENEQFF. The CDR3 DNA reads as TGTGCCAGCAGCGGGAGCGGGGGGGCCGAGAATGAGCAGTTCTTC.

The CDR3, as DNA: TGTGCCACCCGGGGGGGCGACACCGGGGAGCTGTTTTTT. It specifies CATRGGDTGELFF. This rearrangement joins TRBV10-3 to TRBJ2-2; 8 bases are a match to TRBD2. Germline V CDR1 and CDR2: ENHRY, SYGVKD. The CDR3 totals 13 residues. With 10 bases clipped from V and 3 bases from J, the junction kept 4 bases outside the gene matches.

This chain links TRBV7-9 with TRBJ1-2; a possible D gene is TRBD1 (6 bases). In germline, CDR1 is SEHNR, CDR2 FQNEAQ (reference sequence). The V gene lost 3 bases and the J gene lost 4 bases, with 9 bases spanning the gap. The CDR3 has 13 amino acids. CDR3 sequence (DNA): TGTGCCAGCAGCTTCGGACAGACCTATGGCTACACCTTC. It encodes CASSFGQTYGYTF.